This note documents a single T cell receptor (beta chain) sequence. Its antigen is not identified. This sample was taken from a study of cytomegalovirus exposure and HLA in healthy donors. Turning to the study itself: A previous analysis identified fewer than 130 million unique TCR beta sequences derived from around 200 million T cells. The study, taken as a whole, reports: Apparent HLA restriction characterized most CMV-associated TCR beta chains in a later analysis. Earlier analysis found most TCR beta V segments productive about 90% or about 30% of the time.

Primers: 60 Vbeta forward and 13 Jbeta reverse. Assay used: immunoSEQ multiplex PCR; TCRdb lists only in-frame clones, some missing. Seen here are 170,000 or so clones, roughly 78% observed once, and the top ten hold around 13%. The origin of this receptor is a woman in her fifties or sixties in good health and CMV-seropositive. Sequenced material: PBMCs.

CDR3 DNA sequence: TGCAGCGTTGACTCCACAGGGCTCGGTTCAGCTTTCTTT. Amino acids: CSVDSTGLGSAFF. The chain combines TRBV29-1 with TRBJ1-1; D is perhaps TRBD1 (6 bases). This CDR3 has 13 amino acids. CDR1 SQVTM and CDR2 ANQGSEA come from the germline V gene. The ends were cut back, 3 bases at V and 10 bases at J, with 18 bases in the middle. Drawing the rest from reference TRBV29-1 and TRBJ1-1, the complete variable domain is SAVISQKPSRDICQRGTSLTIQCQVDSQVTMMFWYRQQPGQSLTLIATANQGSEATYESGFVIDKFPISRPNLTFSTLTVSNMSPEDSSIYLCSVDSTGLGSAFFGQGTRLTVV.